The 14 T cell receptor beta chains below come from one sample, sequenced in a study of blood T cells in healthy people across ages (dated by TCRdb to the mid-2010s). Library preparation used 5' RACE. The sample was run on an Illumina HiSeq 2500. The second PCR ran for roughly 6 to 11 cycles and used a J-beta primer mix along with a sample-barcoded 5' primer. Using fastp trimming at Q25 and MiXCR clonotype assembly, TCRdb reanalyzed the public sequencing data and kept in-frame beta chains. CDR3 protein duplicates are merged, each entry listing the most common genes and DNA. Recorded for this sample are over 1,500,000 distinct CDR3 sequences; 49% of them occurred a single time. The top ten hold around 2.1% of the sample. What was sequenced was blood. The receptors stem from a woman in her 40s in good health.

This rearrangement joins TRBV10-1 to TRBJ2-3; 13 bases agree with TRBD2. The germline gives CDR1 WNHNN, CDR2 SYGVQD (reference sequence). The V segment lost 7 bases and the J segment 5 bases; nucleotides outside the gene matches: 9. This CDR3 has 16 amino acids. This CDR3 reads CASTGGLAGSRDTQYF. The CDR3 region has the DNA TGCGCCAGCACCGGGGGACTAGCGGGATCAAGAGATACGCAGTATTTT.

CDR3 coding DNA: TGTGCCACCAGCCCACACACAGGGTCAAACATTCAGTACTTC. Translation: CATSPHTGSNIQYF. This sequence joins TRBV15 and TRBJ2-4; the D gene is possibly TRBD1 (6 bases). Germline V gene lookup returns CDR1 LNHNV and CDR2 YYDKDF (reference sequence). The V end was cut by 5 bases, the J end by 6 bases, with 14 bases between. The CDR3 runs to 14 residues.

About this clonotype itself: A read error may account for a junction end that differs from germline. The gene calls are TRBV20-1 and TRBJ2-7, with 8 bases aligning to TRBD2. The CDR3 covers 14 residues. Per the germline V gene, CDR1 is DFQATT and CDR2 is SNEGSKA (reference sequence). The CDR3 loop reads CSARDPGGVYGQYF. CDR3 in DNA: TGCAGTGCTAGAGATCCCGGGGGGGTCTACGGGCAGTACTTC.

This clonotype was seen more than once but under ten times. The V call is TRBV20-1, the J call TRBJ2-6; 8 bases align to TRBD2. V shed 5 bases and J 2 bases; nucleotides not matched to a gene: 5. Germline-derived CDR1 and CDR2 are DFQATT and SNEGSKA (reference sequence). CDR3 length equals 15 residues. In nucleotides, the CDR3 is TGCAGTGCTTCCTTAGCGGGGACTGGGGCCAACGTCCTGACTTTC. Translation: CSASLAGTGANVLTF.

The chain couples TRBV28 to TRBJ2-3, with TRBD1 matching over 8 bases. J lost 3 bases, V lost 3 bases, and 5 bases had no gene match. CDR3 length: 15 residues. CDR1 is MDHEN, CDR2 SYDVKM, per germline. The CDR3 region is CASSFGQGMTDTQYF. The CDR3 nucleotides are TGTGCCAGCAGTTTCGGACAGGGTATGACAGATACGCAGTATTTT.

V is TRBV10-3 and J is TRBJ1-2; no firm D call. The germline CDR1 and CDR2 sequences are ENHRY and SYGVKD. Trimming took off 3 bases at V and 12 bases at J, with 20 bases between the two ends. This CDR3 is 14 amino acids long. CDR3 bases: TGTGCCATCAGTGATGAAACTGGTTTACGGGGTCACACCTTC. Protein sequence: CAISDETGLRGHTF.

The V call is TRBV28, the J call TRBJ1-1; D remains ambiguous. V lost 5 bases to trimming and J lost 1 base, with 14 bases between them. Germline CDR1 reads MDHEN; CDR2 reads SYDVKM. CDR3 length: 15 residues. The CDR3 sequence is CASSQFWDTNTEAFF. CDR3 nucleotide sequence: TGTGCCAGCAGTCAATTTTGGGATACGAACACTGAAGCTTTCTTT.

This clonotype was observed a handful of times. V is TRBV5-1 and J is TRBJ2-1; the D is unclear. The length of the CDR3 is 16 residues. V was shortened by 0 bases and J by 8 bases, with 18 bases between the two germline ends. Germline CDR1 SGHRS, CDR2 YFSETQ. In DNA, the CDR3 is TGCGCCAGCAGCTTGGAAGTCACCGTCTTCACGGATGAGCAGTTCTTC. It codes for CASSLEVTVFTDEQFF.

This chain connects TRBV5-8 to TRBJ2-4; D could derive from TRBD1 or TRBD2 (5 bases each). Germline CDR1 and CDR2: SGHTS and YDEGEE. V shed 1 base and J shed 7 bases, with 15 bases lying between them. The CDR3 is 15 residues long. This CDR3 is CASSLSGYEGNIQYF. The CDR3 bases are TGTGCCAGCAGCTTGTCCGGCTACGAGGGGAACATTCAGTACTTC.

The V gene is TRBV5-1, the J gene TRBJ2-1; D uncertain. V lost 1 base, J lost 4 bases, and 9 bases lay in between. This CDR3 has 14 residues. Germline V gene lookup returns CDR1 SGHRS and CDR2 YFSETQ. CDR3 coding DNA: TGCGCCAGCAGCTTGAGGCTGAGTTACAATGAGCAGTTCTTC. Translating gives CASSLRLSYNEQFF.

The V call is TRBV7-9, the J call TRBJ2-4; 7 positions agree with TRBD1. The DNA end is more similar to TRBJ2-5, so the J call may be wrong. Germline V gives CDR1 SEHNR, CDR2 FQNEAQ (reference sequence). The CDR3 sequence is 16 residues long. The CDR3 spells CASSLEGDRLQETQYF. DNA for the CDR3: TGTGCCAGCAGCTTAGAGGGGGACAGACTCCAAGAGACCCAGTACTTC.

The rearrangement joins TRBV5-1 to TRBJ1-2; TRBD1 matches at 10 bases. CDR1 SGHRS and CDR2 YFSETQ come from the germline V gene. V was clipped by 4 bases and J by 6 bases; unmatched bases: 9. CDR3 length: 15 residues. The CDR3 DNA reads TGCGCCAGCAGCGCCTGGGACAGGGGAAATGATGGCTACACCTTC. Amino acids: CASSAWDRGNDGYTF.

This clonotype was counted a few times. This chain joins TRBV3-1 and TRBJ2-7; 9 positions match TRBD2. CDR1 LGHDT and CDR2 YNNKEL come from the germline V gene (reference sequence). This CDR3 comprises 18 residues. V shed 0 bases, J shed 2 bases, and the junction held 11 bases outside the gene matches. The CDR3 DNA reads TGTGCCAGCAGCCAAGATCGACAGCGGGGGGATCCCCCCTACGAGCAGTACTTC. Its translation: CASSQDRQRGDPPYEQYF.

The chain has TRBV7-2 and TRBJ2-1; 12 nucleotides match TRBD2. Germline V CDR1 and CDR2: SGHTA, FQGNSA. The V gene end was trimmed by 6 bases and the J gene end by 9 bases; junction bases not matched to a gene: 15. The CDR3 totals 17 residues. CDR3 sequence reads: CASSRSALAGGLGEQFF. The CDR3 bases are TGTGCCAGCAGTCGATCGGCCCTAGCGGGGGGGCTAGGTGAGCAGTTCTTC.